This T cell receptor beta chain was observed in a study of blood T cells in healthy people across ages. Study-level findings and limits: Estimates of diversity drawn from one million T cells were considered underestimates.

As to this clonotype: Its antigen is unidentified.

Together with a sample-barcoded 5' primer, a J-beta primer mix was included in a second PCR lasting roughly 6 to 12 cycles. Each of the cDNA molecules was tagged by a template-switch adaptor with 12 random nucleotides. TCRdb re-derived calls from the 5' RACE reads in MiXCR, one entry per CDR3 protein. The data show 1.5 million or so distinct CDR3 sequences, roughly 43% seen once. Trimming took off 6 bases at V and 6 bases at J, with 14 bases between the two ends. There are 13 residues in the CDR3. Researchers collected approximately 9.5 milliliters of peripheral blood from every single donor. Total RNA was extracted at no less than 6 micrograms per sample.

The sequenced sample was blood. The gene calls are TRBV12-3 or TRBV12-4 and TRBJ1-1; D gene uncertain. This receptor was identified in a woman under 30 in good health. DNA for the CDR3: TGTGCCAGCAGGCTCTCGAGGGCGTCTGAAGCTTTCTTT. Its translation is CASRLSRASEAFF.